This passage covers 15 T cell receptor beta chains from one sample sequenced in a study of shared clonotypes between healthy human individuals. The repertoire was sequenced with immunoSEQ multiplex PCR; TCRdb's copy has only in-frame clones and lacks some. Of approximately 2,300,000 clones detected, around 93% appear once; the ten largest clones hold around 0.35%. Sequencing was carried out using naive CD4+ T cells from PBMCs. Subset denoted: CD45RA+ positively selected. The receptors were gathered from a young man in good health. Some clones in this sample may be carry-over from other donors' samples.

The CDR3 sequence: CASSGQGTGNTIYF. CDR3 DNA: TGTGCCAGCAGTGGGCAGGGTACGGGAAACACCATATATTTT. This chain connects TRBV28 to TRBJ1-3; D is perhaps TRBD1 (5 bases). The CDR3 loop spans 14 amino acids. The V end lost 5 bases, the J end lost 4 bases, and 12 bases lay between the germline ends. CDR1 is MDHEN, CDR2 SYDVKM, per germline.

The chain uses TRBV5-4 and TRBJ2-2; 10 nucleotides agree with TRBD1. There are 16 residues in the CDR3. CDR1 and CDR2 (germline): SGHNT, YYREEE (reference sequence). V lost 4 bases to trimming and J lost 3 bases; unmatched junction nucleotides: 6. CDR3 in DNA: TGTGCCAGCAGCCTTCCCGGGACAGGGGACACCGGGGAGCTGTTTTTT. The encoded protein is CASSLPGTGDTGELFF. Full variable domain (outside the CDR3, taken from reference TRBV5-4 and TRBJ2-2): ETGVTQSPTHLIKTRGQQVTLRCSSQSGHNTVSWYQQALGQGPQFIFQYYREEENGRGNFPPRFSGLQFPNYSSELNVNALELDDSALYLCASSLPGTGDTGELFFGEGSRLTVL.

The CDR3 is CASSSDSRTDTQYF. As DNA, the CDR3 is TGCGCCAGCAGCTCAGACAGCCGCACAGATACGCAGTATTTT. V is TRBV5-1 and J is TRBJ2-3, with D possibly being TRBD1 (5 bases). Germline V gene lookup returns CDR1 SGHRS and CDR2 YFSETQ. The CDR3 has 14 amino acids. The V end lost 3 bases, the J end lost 1 base, and 9 bases lay between the germline ends. Filled out from reference TRBV5-1 and TRBJ2-3, the complete variable domain reads KAGVTQTPRYLIKTRGQQVTLSCSPISGHRSVSWYQQTPGQGLQFLFEYFSETQRNKGNFPGRFSGRQFSNSRSEMNVSTLELGDSALYLCASSSDSRTDTQYFGPGTRLTVL.

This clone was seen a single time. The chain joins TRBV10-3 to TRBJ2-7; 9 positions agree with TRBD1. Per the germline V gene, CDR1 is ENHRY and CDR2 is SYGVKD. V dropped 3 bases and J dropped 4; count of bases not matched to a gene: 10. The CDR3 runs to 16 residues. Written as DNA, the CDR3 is TGTGCCATCAGTGACGGGAAGGACAGGGGTGTTTACGAGCAGTACTTC. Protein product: CAISDGKDRGVYEQYF.

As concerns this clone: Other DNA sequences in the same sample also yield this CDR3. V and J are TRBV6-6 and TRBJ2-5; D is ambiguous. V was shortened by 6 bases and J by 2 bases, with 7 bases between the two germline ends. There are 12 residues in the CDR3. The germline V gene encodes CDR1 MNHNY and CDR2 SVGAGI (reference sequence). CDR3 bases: TGTGCCAGCAGGTCCGGGCAAGAGACCCAGTACTTC. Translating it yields CASRSGQETQYF.

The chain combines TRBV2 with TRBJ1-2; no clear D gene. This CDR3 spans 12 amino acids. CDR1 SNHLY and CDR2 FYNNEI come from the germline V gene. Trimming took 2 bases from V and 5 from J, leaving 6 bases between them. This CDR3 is CASSEIYYGYTF. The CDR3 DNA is TGTGCCAGCAGTGAAATCTATTATGGCTACACCTTC.

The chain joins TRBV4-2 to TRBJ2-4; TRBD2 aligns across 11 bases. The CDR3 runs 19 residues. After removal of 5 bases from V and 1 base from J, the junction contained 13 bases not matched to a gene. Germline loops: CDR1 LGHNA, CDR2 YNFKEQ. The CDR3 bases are TGTGCCAGCAGCAATAGCGGGAGGGCCCAGGTTTCTGCCAAAAACATTCAGTACTTC. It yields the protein CASSNSGRAQVSAKNIQYF.

The CDR3, as DNA: TGTGCCAGCAGTCCTACCTTGGGGACTGGTTCACCCCTCCACTTT. It translates to CASSPTLGTGSPLHF. The gene calls are TRBV7-2 and TRBJ1-6; tentatively, D is TRBD1 (5 bases). V lost 6 bases and J 9 bases, leaving 18 bases between the germline ends. Germline CDR1 SGHTA, CDR2 FQGNSA. The CDR3 length is 15 residues.

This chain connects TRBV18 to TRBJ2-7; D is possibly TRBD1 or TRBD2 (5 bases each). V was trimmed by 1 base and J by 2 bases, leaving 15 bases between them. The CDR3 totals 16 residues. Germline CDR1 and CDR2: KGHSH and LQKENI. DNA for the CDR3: TGTGCCAGCTCACCACTACCGGGACCGTCTACCTACGAGCAGTACTTC. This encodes CASSPLPGPSTYEQYF. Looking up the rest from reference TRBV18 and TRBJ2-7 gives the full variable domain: NAGVMQNPRHLVRRRGQEARLRCSPMKGHSHVYWYRQLPEEGLKFMVYLQKENIIDESGMPKERFSAEFPKEGPSILRIQQVVRGDSAAYFCASSPLPGPSTYEQYFGPGTRLTVT.

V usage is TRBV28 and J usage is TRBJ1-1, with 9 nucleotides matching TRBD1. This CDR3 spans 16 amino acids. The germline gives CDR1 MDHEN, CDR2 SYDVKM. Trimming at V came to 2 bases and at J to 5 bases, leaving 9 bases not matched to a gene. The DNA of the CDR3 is TGTGCCAGCAGTTTACTCCCGGGACAGGGTGGAACTGAAGCTTTCTTT. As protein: CASSLLPGQGGTEAFF.

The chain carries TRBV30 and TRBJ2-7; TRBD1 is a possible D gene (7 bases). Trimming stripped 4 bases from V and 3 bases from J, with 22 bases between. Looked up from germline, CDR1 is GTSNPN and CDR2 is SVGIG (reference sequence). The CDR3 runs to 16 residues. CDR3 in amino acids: CAWNPGQRLGYYEQYF. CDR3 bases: TGTGCCTGGAATCCGGGACAGAGACTAGGTTACTACGAGCAGTACTTC. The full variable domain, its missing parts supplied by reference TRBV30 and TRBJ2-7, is SQTIHQWPATLVQPVGSPLSLECTVEGTSNPNLYWYRQAAGRGLQLLFYSVGIGQISSEVPQNLSASRPQDRQFILSSKKLLLSDSGFYLCAWNPGQRLGYYEQYFGPGTRLTVT.

Here the CDR3 reads CASASRRSTDTQYF. The DNA of the CDR3 is TGTGCCAGCGCAAGCCGACGGAGCACAGATACGCAGTATTTT. The chain is built from TRBV2 and TRBJ2-3; D is uncertain. CDR1 is SNHLY, CDR2 FYNNEI, per germline. This CDR3 region has 14 residues. The ends were cut back, 8 bases at V and 0 bases at J, with 12 bases in the middle.

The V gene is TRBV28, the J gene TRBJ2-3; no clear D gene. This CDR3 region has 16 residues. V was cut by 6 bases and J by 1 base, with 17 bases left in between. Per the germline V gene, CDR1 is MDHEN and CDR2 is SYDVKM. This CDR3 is CASRTLVEPGTDTQYF. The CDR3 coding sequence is TGTGCCAGCAGAACCCTAGTTGAGCCCGGCACAGATACGCAGTATTTT.

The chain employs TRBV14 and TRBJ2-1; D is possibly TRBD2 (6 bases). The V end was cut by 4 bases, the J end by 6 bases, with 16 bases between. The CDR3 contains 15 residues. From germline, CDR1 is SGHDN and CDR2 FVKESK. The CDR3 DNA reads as TGTGCCAGCAGCCCTCGGGCGGGGCCATCCAATGAGCAGTTCTTC. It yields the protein CASSPRAGPSNEQFF.

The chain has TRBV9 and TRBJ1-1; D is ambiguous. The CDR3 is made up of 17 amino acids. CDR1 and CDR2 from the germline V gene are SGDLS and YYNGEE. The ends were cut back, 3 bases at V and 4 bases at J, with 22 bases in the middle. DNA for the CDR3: TGTGCCAGCAGCGACCGCCGAGGAGTGCCCTTGGGCACTGAAGCTTTCTTT. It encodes CASSDRRGVPLGTEAFF.